A single T cell receptor (beta chain) is shown here with its context. At the DNA level, this CDR3 is encoded by other sequences in the same sample as well. These data are taken from a study of blood T cell repertoires in COVID-19. Study overall: The analysed material was cDNA or gDNA that came from T cells, B-cell-depleted T cells, or PBMCs.

The CDR3 has 13 residues. J gave up 2 bases and V 5 bases, and 1 base lay outside the gene matches. Original processing notes: Estimation of nucleated cell counts was performed using reference gene primer amplification. TCRdb's table, derived via immunoSEQ multiplex PCR, lists solely in-frame clones and lacks some. The V and J calls and clone size were taken over from that table, and D and trimming were inferred from the DNA. The sample yields some 230,000 clones, roughly 81% seen once. This clonotype was obtained from a man between 40 and 49 years old with acute or convalescent COVID-19. Specimen: peripheral blood. The genes are TRBV12-3 or TRBV12-4 and TRBJ1-2; 8 nucleotides line up with TRBD1. The chain's CDR3 is CASSRQGNYGYTF. CDR3 DNA sequence: TGTGCCAGCAGTCGACAGGGGAACTATGGCTACACCTTC.